This TCR beta chain was captured in a study of T cells in women clearing cervical HPV infection. Here immunoSEQ multiplex PCR was the method, and the copy in TCRdb shows in-frame clones only, minus some. The repertoire table contains about 32,000 clones. The J segment lost 8 bases and the V segment lost 7 bases, leaving 5 bases of the junction unmatched. There are 12 residues in the CDR3. Points on this clone: The read stops 3 residues short of the end of the CDR3; the missing end is completed from the germline J gene.

The V gene is TRBV12-3 or TRBV12-4, the J gene TRBJ2-1, with 7 nucleotides matching TRBD2. The origin of this receptor is a woman aged 18 to 75 with a cervical HPV16 infection that either progressed to CIN3+ or cleared (not recorded which). Sample: blood buffy coat. CDR3 sequence: CASKQRGYEQFF. The CDR3 bases that were read are TGTGCCAGCAAGCAGCGGGGATATGAG.